The rows below give T cell receptor beta chains drawn from one sample of a study of a mutant IDH1 vaccine in newly diagnosed glioma. The repertoire was sequenced with immunoSEQ multiplex PCR; TCRdb's copy has only in-frame clones and lacks some. The data contain 90,000 to 100,000 clones, over 85% of them singletons. These receptors' antigens are unknown. This sample comprised PBMCs, obtained from a glioma patient whose treatment included an IDH1 peptide vaccine. The receptors were sampled from a woman aged 45-65 years with glioma. The CDR3 runs from the conserved cysteine through the conserved F or W. Fields, in order: J gene, V gene, D gene, clone size, CDR3 protein, CDR3 DNA. A D gene is named only where the DNA matches it firmly. Clone size, where shown, is once, few, many, or a class for clones that have expanded.

J: TRBJ1-1
V: TRBV18
D: TRBD1
size: .
CDR3: CASSHGTANTEAFF
DNA: TGTGCCAGCTCCCACGGGACAGCCAACACTGAAGCTTTCTTT

J: TRBJ2-3
V: TRBV28
D: .
size: .
CDR3: CASSFTSRDTQYF
DNA: TGTGCCAGCAGTTTCACTAGCAGGGATACGCAGTATTTT

J: TRBJ2-7
V: TRBV5-6
D: TRBD2
size: .
CDR3: CASSLALAGSRREQYF
DNA: TGTGCCAGCAGCTTGGCACTAGCGGGATCTCGTAGGGAGCAGTACTTC

J: TRBJ2-1
V: TRBV19
D: .
size: .
CDR3: CASSIDPASAGWNEQFF
DNA: TGTGCCAGTAGTATAGATCCGGCCAGCGCGGGGTGGAATGAGCAGTTCTTC

J: TRBJ2-1
V: TRBV9
D: TRBD2
size: once
CDR3: CASSVELSGRGEQFF
DNA: TGTGCCAGCAGCGTAGAGCTTAGCGGGAGAGGTGAGCAGTTCTTC

J: TRBJ1-4
V: TRBV28
D: .
size: .
CDR3: CACRGGAGEKLFF
DNA: TGTGCCTGCCGAGGTGGGGCGGGTGAAAAACTGTTTTTT

J: TRBJ2-7
V: TRBV5-1
D: TRBD2
size: .
CDR3: CASSGSGRSNEQYF
DNA: TGCGCCAGCAGCGGTAGCGGGAGGTCCAACGAGCAGTACTTC

J: TRBJ1-6
V: TRBV10-3
D: .
size: .
CDR3: CAISLRESSYNSPLHF
DNA: TGTGCCATCAGTCTCAGGGAGAGCTCCTATAATTCACCCCTCCACTTT

J: TRBJ2-7
V: TRBV2
D: TRBD1
size: .
CDR3: CASSGQGDPYEQYF
DNA: TGTGCCAGCAGTGGACAGGGGGATCCCTACGAGCAGTACTTC

J: TRBJ2-5
V: TRBV11-3
D: .
size: .
CDR3: CASSHGGTQYF
DNA: TGTGCCAGCAGCCACGGCGGGACCCAGTACTTC

J: TRBJ2-7
V: TRBV27
D: .
size: .
CDR3: CAVGLYEQYF
DNA: TGTGCCGTCGGACTGTACGAGCAGTACTTC

J: TRBJ2-7
V: TRBV7-9
D: .
size: .
CDR3: CASSSIGGYEQYF
DNA: TGTGCCAGCAGCTCCATCGGTGGCTACGAGCAGTACTTC

J: TRBJ2-7
V: TRBV29-1
D: .
size: once
CDR3: CSVEDRGYEQYF
DNA: TGCAGCGTTGAAGATAGGGGCTACGAGCAGTACTTC

J: TRBJ2-7
V: TRBV4-2
D: TRBD2
size: .
CDR3: CASSQALAGREQYF
DNA: TGTGCCAGCAGCCAAGCACTAGCGGGGAGAGAGCAGTACTTC

J: TRBJ2-7
V: TRBV2
D: TRBD1
size: .
CDR3: CASSAGTGGGEQYF
DNA: TGTGCCAGCAGTGCCGGGACAGGGGGCGGAGAGCAGTACTTC

J: TRBJ2-5
V: TRBV7-2
D: TRBD2
size: .
CDR3: CASSLRWTSGKGVDWTQYF
DNA: TGTGCCAGCAGCTTACGGTGGACTAGCGGGAAAGGAGTCGATTGGACCCAGTACTTC

J: TRBJ2-7
V: TRBV28
D: .
size: .
CDR3: CASSSLEPYEQYF
DNA: TGTGCCAGCAGTTCCCTCGAGCCCTACGAGCAGTACTTC

J: TRBJ2-3
V: TRBV11-2
D: .
size: .
CDR3: CASSLLDTQYF
DNA: TGTGCCAGCAGCTTATTAGATACGCAGTATTTT

J: TRBJ2-1
V: TRBV2
D: .
size: .
CDR3: CASRPNRDRAYNEQFF
DNA: TGTGCCAGCAGACCGAACCGGGACCGCGCCTACAATGAGCAGTTCTTC

J: TRBJ1-2
V: TRBV18
D: .
size: .
CDR3: CASSPNEDGYTF
DNA: TGTGCCAGCTCACCCAATGAGGATGGCTACACCTTC

J: TRBJ1-2
V: TRBV2
D: .
size: .
CDR3: CASYGHWLGYTF
DNA: TGTGCCAGCTATGGACATTGGTTAGGCTACACCTTC

J: TRBJ2-5
V: TRBV14
D: TRBD2
size: .
CDR3: CASSQRTSGRTWETQYF
DNA: TGTGCCAGCAGCCAACGGACTAGCGGGAGAACCTGGGAGACCCAGTACTTC

J: TRBJ1-1
V: TRBV19
D: .
size: .
CDR3: CASSVGRDTEAFF
DNA: TGTGCCAGTAGTGTGGGCCGGGACACTGAAGCTTTCTTT

J: TRBJ2-3
V: TRBV13
D: TRBD1
size: .
CDR3: CASSSGQDPWTDTQYF
DNA: TGTGCCAGCAGCTCGGGACAGGACCCTTGGACAGATACGCAGTATTTT

J: TRBJ1-3
V: TRBV7-9
D: .
size: .
CDR3: CASSQMGEGSSGNTIYF
DNA: TGTGCCAGCAGCCAAATGGGGGAAGGGAGCTCTGGAAACACCATATATTTT

J: TRBJ2-5
V: TRBV28
D: .
size: .
CDR3: CASSLPASRSTQYF
DNA: TGTGCCAGCAGTTTACCAGCGTCACGGAGTACCCAGTACTTC

J: TRBJ1-5
V: TRBV27
D: .
size: .
CDR3: CASSSGHQPQHF
DNA: TGTGCCAGCAGTTCGGGACACCAGCCCCAGCATTTT

J: TRBJ2-1
V: TRBV27
D: .
size: .
CDR3: CASRRAGSADNEQFF
DNA: TGTGCCAGCAGGCGGGCCGGGTCAGCGGACAATGAGCAGTTCTTC

J: TRBJ2-7
V: TRBV27
D: TRBD2
size: .
CDR3: CASSLRLAGPHEQYF
DNA: TGTGCCAGCAGCCTCCGACTAGCGGGTCCCCACGAGCAGTACTTC

J: TRBJ1-1
V: TRBV11-2
D: .
size: .
CDR3: CASLPTEALEAFF
DNA: TGTGCCAGCCTACCGACGGAGGCCCTGGAAGCTTTCTTT

J: TRBJ2-7
V: TRBV30
D: .
size: .
CDR3: CAWIPNPRGRRSYEQYF
DNA: TGTGCCTGGATCCCCAACCCCCGAGGGAGGCGCTCCTACGAGCAGTACTTC

J: TRBJ2-7
V: TRBV5-1
D: .
size: once
CDR3: CASRDSGSEQYF
DNA: TGCGCCAGCAGGGATAGCGGATCCGAGCAGTACTTC

J: TRBJ1-1
V: TRBV5-4
D: TRBD1
size: few
CDR3: CASRSQTGAGNTEAFF
DNA: TGTGCCAGCAGAAGCCAAACAGGGGCGGGAAACACTGAAGCTTTCTTT

J: TRBJ1-6
V: TRBV5-4
D: .
size: few
CDR3: CASSLGPPMENSPLHF
DNA: TGTGCCAGCAGCCTCGGACCGCCAATGGAAAATTCACCCCTCCACTTT

J: TRBJ2-1
V: TRBV19
D: .
size: .
CDR3: CASTPRASLNEQFF
DNA: TGTGCCAGTACCCCCAGAGCCTCGCTCAATGAGCAGTTCTTC

J: TRBJ2-7
V: TRBV6-5
D: TRBD1
size: .
CDR3: CASSYSRTGGGEQYF
DNA: TGTGCCAGCAGTTACTCAAGGACAGGGGGCGGCGAGCAGTACTTC

J: TRBJ1-1
V: TRBV7-9
D: .
size: .
CDR3: CASSLARYRAENYTEAFF
DNA: TGTGCCAGCAGCTTAGCGAGGTACAGGGCGGAAAACTACACTGAAGCTTTCTTT

J: TRBJ2-7
V: TRBV6-1
D: .
size: .
CDR3: CASSVQGSSDEQYF
DNA: TGTGCCAGCAGTGTCCAGGGGAGCAGTGACGAGCAGTACTTC

J: TRBJ1-1
V: TRBV19
D: .
size: .
CDR3: CASSMVPNTEAFF
DNA: TGTGCCAGTAGTATGGTCCCGAACACTGAAGCTTTCTTT

J: TRBJ2-7
V: TRBV29-1
D: TRBD1
size: .
CDR3: CSAGTGGTYEQYF
DNA: TGCAGCGCTGGGACAGGGGGAACCTACGAGCAGTACTTC

J: TRBJ1-2
V: TRBV18
D: TRBD1
size: .
CDR3: CASSPTGTGPNYGYTF
DNA: TGTGCCAGCTCACCAACCGGGACAGGCCCTAACTATGGCTACACCTTC

J: TRBJ2-7
V: TRBV27
D: .
size: .
CDR3: CASSTGPRYEQYF
DNA: TGTGCCAGCTCTACAGGCCCAAGGTACGAGCAGTACTTC

J: TRBJ2-1
V: TRBV9
D: .
size: .
CDR3: CASSASTSSYNEQFF
DNA: TGTGCCAGCAGCGCCTCTACCAGCTCCTACAATGAGCAGTTCTTC

J: TRBJ2-7
V: TRBV30
D: TRBD2
size: .
CDR3: CAWKTSGSYEQYF
DNA: TGTGCCTGGAAAACTAGCGGATCCTACGAGCAGTACTTC

J: TRBJ1-1
V: TRBV30
D: .
size: few
CDR3: CAWSVRGRKYTEAFF
DNA: TGTGCCTGGAGTGTACGGGGCAGGAAATACACTGAAGCTTTCTTT

J: TRBJ2-7
V: TRBV6-1
D: TRBD2
size: once
CDR3: CASTQAGMSSYEQYF
DNA: TGTGCCAGCACCCAAGCGGGGATGAGCAGCTACGAGCAGTACTTC

J: TRBJ1-6
V: TRBV27
D: .
size: .
CDR3: CASSFARNSPLHF
DNA: TGTGCCAGCAGTTTTGCGAGAAATTCACCCCTCCACTTT

J: TRBJ2-5
V: TRBV14
D: .
size: .
CDR3: CASSQARETQYF
DNA: TGTGCCAGCAGCCAAGCGCGGGAGACCCAGTACTTC

J: TRBJ2-1
V: TRBV9
D: .
size: .
CDR3: CASSVSVGGDEQFF
DNA: TGTGCCAGCAGCGTATCGGTGGGCGGGGATGAGCAGTTCTTC

J: TRBJ2-5
V: TRBV13
D: TRBD1
size: .
CDR3: CASRATGGAETQYF
DNA: TGTGCCAGCAGGGCGACAGGGGGAGCGGAGACCCAGTACTTC

J: TRBJ2-3
V: TRBV10-2
D: .
size: .
CDR3: CASSEAPSTDTQYF
DNA: TGCGCCAGCAGTGAGGCACCTAGCACAGATACGCAGTATTTT

J: TRBJ2-7
V: TRBV7-6
D: TRBD2
size: .
CDR3: CASSLESGRGYEQYF
DNA: TGTGCCAGCAGCTTAGAGAGCGGGAGGGGCTACGAGCAGTACTTC

J: TRBJ2-1
V: TRBV19
D: TRBD2
size: .
CDR3: CASSLLGEGRSNEQFF
DNA: TGTGCCAGTAGCCTCCTGGGGGAGGGCCGTAGCAATGAGCAGTTCTTC

J: TRBJ1-4
V: TRBV9
D: TRBD1
size: .
CDR3: CASSVGAGGYEKLFF
DNA: TGTGCCAGCAGCGTAGGGGCAGGGGGATATGAAAAACTGTTTTTT

J: TRBJ2-1
V: TRBV19
D: .
size: .
CDR3: CASSLDPVEQFF
DNA: TGTGCCAGTAGTCTGGATCCAGTTGAGCAGTTCTTC

J: TRBJ2-7
V: TRBV4-2
D: TRBD1
size: once
CDR3: CASSHPGTGAEQYF
DNA: TGTGCCAGCAGCCACCCCGGGACAGGGGCCGAGCAGTACTTC

J: TRBJ1-3
V: TRBV6-1
D: .
size: .
CDR3: CASRDGNTIYF
DNA: TGTGCCAGCAGAGACGGAAACACCATATATTTT